Shown below are 28 T cell receptor beta chains from a single sample sequenced in a study of cytomegalovirus exposure and HLA in healthy donors. The PCR contained 60 Vbeta and 13 Jbeta primers. Method: immunoSEQ multiplex PCR; TCRdb's copy keeps in-frame clones and lacks some. The sample has about 120,000 clones; roughly 8.6% are singletons. The sample was PBMCs. The source of these receptors is a woman in her forties in good health and CMV-seropositive.

The rearrangement uses TRBV6-1 and TRBJ1-1; D gene unclear. The germline CDR1 and CDR2 sequences are MNHNS and SASEGT. CDR3 size: 14 residues. Trimming removed 1 base at V and 1 base at J, with 7 bases between. CDR3 in amino acids: CASSEGPANTEAFF. The DNA for the CDR3 is TGTGCCAGCAGTGAAGGGCCCGCGAACACTGAAGCTTTCTTT.

The rearrangement links TRBV5-5 to TRBJ1-6; 12 nucleotides match TRBD1. Germline CDR1 and CDR2: SGHKS and YYEKEE (reference sequence). The CDR3 covers 16 residues. J lost 5 bases, V lost 3 bases, and 3 bases had no gene match. CDR3 amino acids: CASSWDRGPDNSPLHF. The DNA of the CDR3 is TGTGCCAGCAGCTGGGACAGGGGGCCCGATAATTCACCCCTCCACTTT. Looking up the rest from reference TRBV5-5 and TRBJ1-6 gives the full variable domain: DAGVTQSPTHLIKTRGQQVTLRCSPISGHKSVSWYQQVLGQGPQFIFQYYEKEERGRGNFPDRFSARQFPNYSSELNVNALLLGDSALYLCASSWDRGPDNSPLHFGNGTRLTVT.

The J gene is TRBJ2-1, the V gene TRBV27; 8 bases line up with TRBD1. Germline assignment: CDR1 MNHEY and CDR2 SMNVEV (reference sequence). The length of the CDR3 is 15 residues. J was trimmed by 5 bases and V by 6 bases; bases with no gene match: 9. This CDR3 is CASSLRTGSHNEQFF. The CDR3 nucleotides read TGTGCCAGCAGCCTTCGGACAGGGAGCCACAATGAGCAGTTCTTC.

This clone was recorded a few times. This chain uses TRBV5-1 with TRBJ1-6; unclear D gene. The CDR3 totals 12 residues. V was pared by 2 bases and J by 8 bases, with 5 bases between. Germline-derived CDR1 and CDR2 are SGHRS and YFSETQ. CDR3 sequence: CASSLRDSPLHF. Here the CDR3 DNA reads TGCGCCAGCAGCTTACGAGATTCACCCCTCCACTTT.

In its sample, this clone was seen a few times. The V call is TRBV25-1, the J call TRBJ2-7; a possible D gene is TRBD2 (5 bases). CDR1 is MGHDK, CDR2 SYGVNS, per germline. This CDR3 is built from 13 residues. V shed 6 bases and J shed 2 bases, with 11 bases lying between them. CDR3: CASREGGTYEQYF. The CDR3 nucleotides are TGTGCCAGCAGAGAGGGCGGTACCTACGAGCAGTACTTC.

V and J are TRBV5-1 and TRBJ1-2; D not resolved. Germline V gene data show CDR1 as SGHRS and CDR2 as YFSETQ. V was shortened by 8 bases and J by 3 bases, with 14 bases between the two germline ends. This CDR3 has 13 amino acids. The CDR3 coding sequence is TGCGCCAGAAGAAGCGGGTCTTACTATGGCTACACCTTC. Protein product: CARRSGSYYGYTF. The whole variable domain, filled in from reference TRBV5-1 and TRBJ1-2, reads KAGVTQTPRYLIKTRGQQVTLSCSPISGHRSVSWYQQTPGQGLQFLFEYFSETQRNKGNFPGRFSGRQFSNSRSEMNVSTLELGDSALYLCARRSGSYYGYTFGSGTRLTVV.

V is TRBV4-1 and J is TRBJ2-7; D is unclear. CDR3 length equals 14 residues. V was shortened by 1 base and J by 2 bases, with 9 bases between the two germline ends. Germline CDR1 MGHRA, CDR2 YSYEKL. This CDR3 reads CASSQGPLTYEQYF. The CDR3 coding sequence is TGCGCCAGCAGCCAAGGACCACTAACCTACGAGCAGTACTTC.

The chain combines TRBV28 with TRBJ2-7, with a tentative D call TRBD2 (6 bases). CDR3 length: 15 residues. Germline loops: CDR1 MDHEN, CDR2 SYDVKM. V was cut by 2 bases and J by 0 bases, with 11 bases left in between. The CDR3 DNA is TGTGCCAGCAGTTTACGGGGGTCCGCCTCCTACGAGCAGTACTTC. This sequence encodes CASSLRGSASYEQYF.

The chain combines TRBV18 with TRBJ2-7; TRBD1 matches 10 bases. Trimming cost V 6 bases and J 3 bases; bases outside gene matches: 5. This CDR3 spans 14 amino acids. From germline, CDR1 is KGHSH and CDR2 LQKENI. This CDR3 is CASSEGQGRYEQYF. The CDR3 nucleotides are TGTGCCAGCTCGGAGGGACAGGGGCGCTACGAGCAGTACTTC.

This clone was detected only a few times. The chain has TRBV6-5 and TRBJ2-1, with 11 bases identical to TRBD2. J lost 4 bases, V lost 6 bases, and 5 bases had no gene match. This CDR3 region has 15 residues. Per germline, CDR1 MNHEY and CDR2 SVGAGI. The CDR3 loop reads CASSSTSGEYNEQFF. The CDR3 region has the DNA TGTGCCAGCAGCTCGACTAGCGGGGAATACAATGAGCAGTTCTTC.

J is TRBJ2-7 and V is TRBV27; 9 bases align to TRBD1. V lost 6 bases and J lost 6; bases outside the gene matches: 6. The length of the CDR3 is 13 residues. Germline CDR1 MNHEY, CDR2 SMNVEV (reference sequence). CDR3 amino acids: CASSYGTGSEQYF. The CDR3 DNA sequence: TGTGCCAGCAGCTACGGGACAGGGTCCGAGCAGTACTTC.

This clone was found a few times. Written as DNA, the CDR3 is TGTGCCAGCAGTAAACAATCAGAGACCCAGTACTTC. Amino acid sequence: CASSKQSETQYF. The gene calls are TRBV25-1 and TRBJ2-5; the D is unclear. The CDR3 consists of 12 residues. V lost 5 bases to trimming and J lost 4 bases, with 8 bases between them. The germline CDR1 and CDR2 sequences are MGHDK and SYGVNS.

This clone turned up a few times. The rearrangement joins TRBV6-1 to TRBJ2-5; TRBD2 matches 16 bases. V lost 4 bases to trimming and J lost 7 bases; unmatched junction nucleotides: 12. This CDR3 is built from 18 residues. Germline V gene data show CDR1 as MNHNS and CDR2 as SASEGT. This chain's CDR3 is CASSGGGTSGGERMTQYF. CDR3 nucleotides: TGTGCCAGCAGTGGAGGGGGGACTAGCGGGGGGGAACGGATGACCCAGTACTTC.

This clone was counted a few times. The J gene is TRBJ2-1, the V gene TRBV6-5, with a possible D match to TRBD2 (7 bases). Trimming left V 7 bases short and J 2 bases short, with 9 bases between. The CDR3 sequence is 13 residues long. CDR1 and CDR2 (germline): MNHEY, SVGAGI. As DNA, the CDR3 is TGTGCCAGCAAAGGGGGGGCCTACAATGAGCAGTTCTTC. It is translated as CASKGGAYNEQFF.

The chain is built from TRBV16 and TRBJ1-2; a possible D gene is TRBD1 (5 bases). The CDR3 has 14 residues. Germline values: CDR1 KGHSY, CDR2 FQNENV. The V end lost 2 bases, the J end lost 3 bases, and 10 bases lay between the germline ends. This chain's CDR3 is CASSQIRGDYGYTF. CDR3 in DNA: TGTGCCAGCAGCCAAATCCGGGGGGACTATGGCTACACCTTC.

This clone was observed many times. This specimen includes other DNA sequences encoding the same CDR3. The V gene is TRBV7-2, the J gene TRBJ2-7; D not certain. The CDR3 length is 15 residues. Looked up from germline, CDR1 is SGHTA and CDR2 is FQGNSA. V dropped 0 bases and J dropped 3 bases, with 12 bases sitting between them. The CDR3 nucleotides are TGTGCCAGCAGCTTAGCACGGGTTCTTTTCTACGAGCAGTACTTC. Amino acid sequence: CASSLARVLFYEQYF.

This clone was recorded a few times. The chain carries TRBV10-3 and TRBJ1-2, with TRBD1 matching over 9 bases. The CDR3 spans 14 residues. With 4 bases clipped from V and 8 bases from J, the junction kept 8 bases outside the gene matches. The germline CDR1 and CDR2 sequences are ENHRY and SYGVKD. The CDR3 DNA reads TGTGCCATCAGTGGGGGACAGGGTGTACACGGCTACACCTTC. Amino acid sequence: CAISGGQGVHGYTF.

This clone was seen a handful of times. The J gene is TRBJ2-1, the V gene TRBV6-1; no firm D call. The CDR3 has 14 residues. With 3 bases removed from V and 0 bases from J, the gap between germline ends came to 6 bases. Germline V gives CDR1 MNHNS, CDR2 SASEGT. As DNA, the CDR3 is TGTGCCAGCAGTGACCCGAGCTCCTACAATGAGCAGTTCTTC. It is translated as CASSDPSSYNEQFF.

V and J are TRBV19 and TRBJ2-3; 9 bases are a match to TRBD1. This CDR3 is 16 amino acids long. With V trimmed by 4 bases and J by 4 bases, 9 bases remained unmatched. Germline CDR1 LNHDA, CDR2 SQIVND (reference sequence). CDR3 loop: CASSSHGQGTADTQYF. Written as DNA, the CDR3 is TGTGCCAGTAGTAGCCACGGACAGGGGACGGCAGATACGCAGTATTTT.

V is TRBV18 and J is TRBJ1-2; 8 bases line up with TRBD1. Trimming at V came to 5 bases and at J to 6 bases, leaving 17 bases not matched to a gene. CDR1 KGHSH and CDR2 LQKENI come from the germline V gene. The CDR3 has 17 amino acids. DNA for the CDR3: TGTGCCAGCTCATCAACCCCGGGACAGGTAGTGGTCAATGGCTACACCTTC. It codes for CASSSTPGQVVVNGYTF.

This clone was seen a few times. This chain connects TRBV9 to TRBJ2-4; 11 bases map to TRBD2. The CDR3 extends over 14 amino acids. V shed 2 bases, J shed 6 bases, and the junction held 1 base outside the gene matches. From germline, CDR1 is SGDLS and CDR2 YYNGEE. This chain's CDR3 is CASSVGLAGNIQYF. The CDR3 region has the DNA TGTGCCAGCAGCGTTGGACTAGCGGGAAACATTCAGTACTTC.

The chain joins TRBV5-6 to TRBJ1-6; D is possibly TRBD1 (5 bases). V was trimmed by 0 bases and J by 10 bases, leaving 14 bases between them. Germline lookup yields CDR1 SGHDT and CDR2 YYEEEE. The CDR3 loop spans 15 amino acids. CDR3: CASSLGRQGSSPLHF. Here the CDR3 DNA reads TGTGCCAGCAGCTTGGGGCGGCAGGGCAGCTCACCCCTCCACTTT.

This clone was detected only a few times. This chain uses TRBV2 with TRBJ1-5; no clear D. The CDR3 sequence is 15 residues long. Trimming removed 1 base at V and 1 base at J, with 8 bases between. Looked up from germline, CDR1 is SNHLY and CDR2 is FYNNEI. The CDR3 bases are TGTGCCAGCAGTGAAGGCGAACAGAGCAATCAGCCCCAGCATTTT. Its protein is CASSEGEQSNQPQHF.

This clone has a handful of counts. The chain has TRBV6-5 and TRBJ1-2; 7 nucleotides align to TRBD1. The CDR3 contains 13 residues. Trimming took 8 bases from V and 4 from J; bases not matched to a gene: 7. Per germline, CDR1 MNHEY and CDR2 SVGAGI. The CDR3 DNA reads TGTGCCAGCTCCCGGGCAGGGGGCTATGGCTACACCTTC. It codes for CASSRAGGYGYTF.

A few counts support this clone. A single base is all that separates this from a far larger clone, so a read error is likely. The chain employs TRBV4-2 and TRBJ1-2, with 8 bases lining up with TRBD1. Germline CDR1 and CDR2: LGHNA and YNFKEQ. V shed 4 bases, J shed 6 bases, and the junction held 7 bases outside the gene matches. The CDR3 contains 14 residues. The CDR3 nucleotides are TGTGCCAGCAGCCCCTGGCAGGGGGCAGATGGCTACACCTTC. Its translation: CASSPWQGADGYTF.

This clone has a handful of counts. CDR3 in DNA: TGTGCCAGCAGACAAATTAGCGGGGGGCCGCCTTATGAGCAGTTCTTC. Its translation is CASRQISGGPPYEQFF. This rearrangement joins TRBV11-2 to TRBJ2-1; 10 bases align to TRBD2. Germline loops: CDR1 SGHAT, CDR2 FQNNGV. V trimming: 6 bases; J trimming: 8 bases; junction bases outside the gene matches: 13. CDR3 size: 16 residues.

This clone has just a few counts. CDR3 residues: CASILYRLANYGYTF. The CDR3 DNA reads TGCGCCAGTATCCTATATAGGCTAGCTAACTATGGCTACACCTTC. J is TRBJ1-2 and V is TRBV5-1; D unresolved. The CDR3 is made up of 15 amino acids. Trimming removed 8 bases at V and 0 bases at J, with 17 bases between. The germline V gene encodes CDR1 SGHRS and CDR2 YFSETQ.

This clone was counted a few times. In nucleotides, the CDR3 is TGTGCCAGCAACGACAGGGCCACTGAAGCTTTCTTT. It translates to CASNDRATEAFF. The chain recombines TRBV2 with TRBJ1-1, with 7 bases that match TRBD1. J lost 4 bases, V lost 7 bases, and 3 bases had no gene match. The CDR3 runs 12 residues. Germline assignment: CDR1 SNHLY and CDR2 FYNNEI.